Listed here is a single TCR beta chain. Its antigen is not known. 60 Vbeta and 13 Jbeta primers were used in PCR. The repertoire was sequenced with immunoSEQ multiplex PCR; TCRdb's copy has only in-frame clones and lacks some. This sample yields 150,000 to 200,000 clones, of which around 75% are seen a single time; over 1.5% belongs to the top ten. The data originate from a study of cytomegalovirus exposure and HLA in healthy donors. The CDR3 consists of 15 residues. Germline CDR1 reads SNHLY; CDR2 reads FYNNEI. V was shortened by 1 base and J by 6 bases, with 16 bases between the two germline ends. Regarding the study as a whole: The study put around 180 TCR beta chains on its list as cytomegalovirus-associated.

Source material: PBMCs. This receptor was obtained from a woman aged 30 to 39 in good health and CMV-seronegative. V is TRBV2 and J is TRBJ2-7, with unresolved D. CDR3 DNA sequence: TGTGCCAGCAGTGAAGATACGGTGATTACTACCGAGCAGTACTTC. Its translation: CASSEDTVITTEQYF.